Shown below are 9 T cell receptor beta chains from a single sample sequenced in a study of T cells in Graves' hyperthyroidism and ophthalmopathy. Amplification targeted TCR beta CDR3 regions from RNA transcripts. The primer set for the first-round RT-PCR of the TCR CDR3 was HTBI. In TCRdb, the multiplex PCR reads were re-called with MiXCR into one record per CDR3 protein. The table includes around 690,000 distinct CDR3 sequences, less than 25% detected once. The sample taken for sequencing was blood. The origin of the receptors is a man aged 25-40 years with Graves' ophthalmopathy.

The genes are TRBV11-2 and TRBJ2-5; D might be TRBD2 (5 bases). There are 14 residues in the CDR3. Per the germline V gene, CDR1 is SGHAT and CDR2 is FQNNGV. Trimming took off 5 bases at V and 6 bases at J, with 16 bases between the two ends. The CDR3 DNA sequence: TGTGCCAGCAGCCCCACTGAGGGTGTGAAGACCCAGTACTTC. It yields the protein CASSPTEGVKTQYF.

This clonotype was seen a few times. The genes are TRBV6-1 and TRBJ1-6; D uncertain. The CDR3 consists of 15 residues. Germline V lookup: CDR1 MNHNS, CDR2 SASEGT. Trimming removed 3 bases from V and 10 bases from J, with 16 bases in between. The CDR3 DNA reads TGTGCCAGCAGTGACTCTAGGTCCGGCGAGTCACCCCTCCACTTT. Its translation: CASSDSRSGESPLHF.

The chain carries TRBV5-5 and TRBJ2-3; 7 nucleotides agree with TRBD2. With 0 bases clipped from V and 6 bases from J, the junction kept 10 bases outside the gene matches. The CDR3 extends over 16 amino acids. Germline values: CDR1 SGHKS, CDR2 YYEKEE (reference sequence). The CDR3 DNA reads TGTGCCAGCAGCTTGGCCCAACTAGCGAGTAAGGATACGCAGTATTTT. It encodes CASSLAQLASKDTQYF.

The V call is TRBV3-1, the J call TRBJ2-7; TRBD2 aligns across 10 bases. Unmatched junction bases numbered 8, after V lost 6 bases and J lost 0 bases. Germline CDR1 is LGHDT and CDR2 is YNNKEL (reference sequence). CDR3 length equals 16 residues. The CDR3 region is CASSPGLAETSYEQYF. The DNA for the CDR3 is TGTGCCAGCAGTCCCGGACTAGCGGAAACCTCCTACGAGCAGTACTTC.

The chain is built from TRBV12-3 or TRBV12-4 and TRBJ2-1, with TRBD2 as a possible D gene (6 bases). The CDR3 has 13 residues. Trimming removed 7 bases at V and 7 bases at J, with 14 bases between. For the CDR3, the DNA is TGTGCCAGCACGGGAGAGGGGTTGAATGAGCAGTTCTTC. Protein: CASTGEGLNEQFF.

This chain links TRBV13 with TRBJ2-5; a possible D gene is TRBD2 (6 bases). The CDR3 extends over 16 amino acids. CDR1 and CDR2 (germline): PRHDT, FYEKMQ (reference sequence). Between the trimmed V and J ends, which lost 4 bases and 3 bases, there was a span of 18 bases. This CDR3 reads CASSSPSGVGKETQYF. The CDR3 DNA sequence: TGTGCCAGCAGCTCTCCGTCGGGAGTGGGGAAAGAGACCCAGTACTTC.

This clonotype showed up just a few times. This chain joins TRBV15 and TRBJ2-7; D perhaps matches TRBD1 (6 bases). The CDR3 sequence is 14 residues long. Between the trimmed V and J ends, which lost 6 bases and 0 bases, there was a span of 12 bases. CDR1 and CDR2 from the germline V gene are LNHNV and YYDKDF (reference sequence). CDR3 sequence reads: CATRPTGTSYEQYF. The CDR3 coding sequence is TGTGCCACCAGGCCTACAGGGACCTCCTACGAGCAGTACTTC.

A few counts support this clonotype. This chain links TRBV20-1 with TRBJ2-1, with 11 nucleotides matching TRBD2. In germline, CDR1 is DFQATT, CDR2 SNEGSKA (reference sequence). J was trimmed by 4 bases and V by 0 bases; bases with no gene match: 5. The CDR3 runs to 16 residues. CDR3 protein: CSARDLWTSGYNEQFF. CDR3 nucleotide sequence: TGCAGTGCTAGAGATCTGTGGACTAGCGGGTACAATGAGCAGTTCTTC.

Concerning this clonotype itself: A much larger clone differs by one base, so this may be a read error. The rearrangement uses TRBV3-1 and TRBJ2-1; a weak D match, TRBD2 (6 bases). The germline V and J ends were trimmed by 5 bases and 10 bases, with 18 bases remaining between them. Germline CDR1 reads LGHDT; CDR2 reads YNNKEL (reference sequence). The CDR3 covers 14 residues. CDR3: CASSDQFRRDEQFF. Here the CDR3 DNA reads TGTGCCAGCAGCGACCAATTCAGGAGGGACGAGCAGTTCTTC.